This TCR beta chain is from a study of blood T cell repertoires in COVID-19. Turning to the study itself: The United States, Italy and Spain supplied acute and convalescent COVID-19 samples.

The germline V gene encodes CDR1 SGHTA and CDR2 FQGNSA. The CDR3 totals 15 residues. Trimming took 5 bases from V and 1 from J, leaving 13 bases between them. The repertoire was sequenced with immunoSEQ multiplex PCR; TCRdb's copy has only in-frame clones and lacks some. The sample shows about 230,000 clones, around 80% of them seen only once. The chain uses TRBV7-2 and TRBJ2-3; D gene ambiguous. The TCR sequence derives from a man older than 75 with acute or convalescent COVID-19. Sequencing used peripheral blood. CDR3 in DNA: TGTGCCAGCAGCGAAACCCCTATAGGCACAGATACGCAGTATTTT. Translation: CASSETPIGTDTQYF.